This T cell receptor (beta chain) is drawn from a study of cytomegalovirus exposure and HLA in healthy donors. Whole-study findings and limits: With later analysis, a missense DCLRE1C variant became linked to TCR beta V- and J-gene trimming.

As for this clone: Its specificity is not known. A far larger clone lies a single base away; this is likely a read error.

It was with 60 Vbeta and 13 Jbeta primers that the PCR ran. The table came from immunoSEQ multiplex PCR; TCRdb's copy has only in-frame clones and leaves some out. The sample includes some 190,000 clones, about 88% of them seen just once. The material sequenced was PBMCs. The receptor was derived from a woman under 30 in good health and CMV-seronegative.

In DNA, the CDR3 is TGTGCCTGGAGCGTGATGGGACTCACCGGGGACAACGTCCTGACTTTC. This gives the protein CAWSVMGLTGDNVLTF. The V and J genes are TRBV30 and TRBJ2-6; possible D gene TRBD2, 6 bases. This CDR3 is built from 16 residues. Germline V gene sequence: CDR1 GTSNPN, CDR2 SVGIG (reference sequence).